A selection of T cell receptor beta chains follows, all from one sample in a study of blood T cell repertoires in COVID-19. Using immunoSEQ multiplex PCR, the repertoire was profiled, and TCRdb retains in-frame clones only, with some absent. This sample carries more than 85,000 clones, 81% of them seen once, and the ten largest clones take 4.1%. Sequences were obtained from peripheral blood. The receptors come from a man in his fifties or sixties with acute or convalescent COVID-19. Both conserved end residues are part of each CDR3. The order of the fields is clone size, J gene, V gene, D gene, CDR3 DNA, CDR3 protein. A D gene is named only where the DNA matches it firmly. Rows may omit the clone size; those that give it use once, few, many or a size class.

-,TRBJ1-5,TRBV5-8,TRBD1,TGTGCCAGCAGCTCCCGGGACAGGGGATGGAGCAATCAGCCCCAGCATTTT,CASSSRDRGWSNQPQHF
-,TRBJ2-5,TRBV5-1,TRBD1,TGCGCCAGCCAGATCGACGGGACAGGGGGCCAAGAGACCCAGTACTTC,CASQIDGTGGQETQYF
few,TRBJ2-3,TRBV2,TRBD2,TGTGCCAGCAGTGAGACTAGCGGGAGAAGTGGGACAGATACGCAGTATTTT,CASSETSGRSGTDTQYF
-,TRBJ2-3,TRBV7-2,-,TGTGCCAGCAGCTTTAACGGAGAAAGCACAGATACGCAGTATTTT,CASSFNGESTDTQYF
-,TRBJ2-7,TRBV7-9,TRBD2,TGTGCCAGCAGCTTGTCCCCGGCGCGGGGGGGATCCTACGAGCAGTACTTC,CASSLSPARGGSYEQYF
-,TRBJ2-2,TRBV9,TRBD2,TGTGCCAGCAGCCCCCCGGGGCTAGCGGGAGGGCCCACCGGGGAGCTGTTTTTT,CASSPPGLAGGPTGELFF
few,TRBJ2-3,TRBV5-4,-,TGTGCCAGCAGCTCCCCGTTGGGGGGAGGAACAGATACGCAGTATTTT,CASSSPLGGGTDTQYF
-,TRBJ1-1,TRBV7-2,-,TGTGCCAGCAGCCAACAGGGAGGGAATGAAGCTTTCTTT,CASSQQGGNEAFF
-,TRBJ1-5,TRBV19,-,TGTGCCAGTAGCTATAAGAAACCGGGACACACGGACTTTAGCAATCAGCCCCAGCATTTT,CASSYKKPGHTDFSNQPQHF
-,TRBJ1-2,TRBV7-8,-,TGTGCCAGCAGCGGCGACCTCATGAGGCACTATGGCTACACCTTC,CASSGDLMRHYGYTF
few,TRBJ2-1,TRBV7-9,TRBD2,TGTGCCAGCAGCTTAGCGCTGGGGGGGTCGAGCTCCTACAATGAGCAGTTCTTC,CASSLALGGSSSYNEQFF
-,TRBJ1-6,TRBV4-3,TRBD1,TGCGCCAGCAGCCAACTGTTGGACAGGGGGCCGCGCGATAATTCACCCCTCCACTTT,CASSQLLDRGPRDNSPLHF
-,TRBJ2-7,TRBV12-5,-,TGTGCTAGTGGACAGTACTCCTACGAGCAGTACTTC,CASGQYSYEQYF
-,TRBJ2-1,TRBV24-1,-,TGTGCCACCAGTGTTGGGAGGAGCTCCTACAATGAGCAGTTCTTC,CATSVGRSSYNEQFF
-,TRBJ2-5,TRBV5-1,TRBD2,TGCGCCAGCAGCTTAAAACTAGCGGGGCAAGAGACCCAGTACTTC,CASSLKLAGQETQYF
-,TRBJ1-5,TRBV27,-,TGTGCCAGCAGTTTATCTTCCGGGAGTATTCAAGGTGGCAATCAGCCCCAGCATTTT,CASSLSSGSIQGGNQPQHF
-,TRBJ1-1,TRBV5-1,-,TGCGCCAGCAGCTTACAGGGTATGAACACTGAAGCTTTCTTT,CASSLQGMNTEAFF
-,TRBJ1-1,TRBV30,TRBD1,TGTGCCTGGAGTTCGCGTTTACAGGGGGAAGCTTTCTTT,CAWSSRLQGEAFF
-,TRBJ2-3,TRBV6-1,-,TGTGCCAGCAGTGAAGAACTAGACCTCACAGATACGCAGTATTTT,CASSEELDLTDTQYF
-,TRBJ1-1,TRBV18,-,TGTGCCAGCTCACCTCAGTTGAACACTGAAGCTTTCTTT,CASSPQLNTEAFF
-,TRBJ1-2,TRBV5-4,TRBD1,TGTGCCAGCAGCTTGGCTTCAGGGGGGTTATTCGGCTATGGCTACACCTTC,CASSLASGGLFGYGYTF
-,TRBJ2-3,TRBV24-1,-,TGTGCCACCAGTGATTCCGGAGTAGCGGAGTTCACAGATACGCAGTATTTT,CATSDSGVAEFTDTQYF
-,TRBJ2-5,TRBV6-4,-,TGTGCCAGCAGTCCCTTCTACTACCCCCTTTACAGGGACAACGAGGAGACCCAGTACTTC,CASSPFYYPLYRDNEETQYF
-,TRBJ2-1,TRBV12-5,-,TGTGCTAGTGGTTTGTCTAGCCGCAATGAGCAGTTCTTC,CASGLSSRNEQFF
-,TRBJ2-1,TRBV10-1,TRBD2,TGCGCCAGCAGCCGGGACTACCAGATGGGCTCCTACAATGAGCAGTTCTTC,CASSRDYQMGSYNEQFF
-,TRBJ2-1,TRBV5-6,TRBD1,TGTGCCAGCAGCTTGGGTGCGGGACAGGGGGTTCATGAGCAGTTCTTC,CASSLGAGQGVHEQFF
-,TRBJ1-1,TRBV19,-,TGTGCCAGTACCACTGGGGGGGGCAACACTGAAGCTTTCTTT,CASTTGGGNTEAFF
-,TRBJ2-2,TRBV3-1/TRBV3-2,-,TGTGCCAGCAGCGGGAGGCGGAGCCCCACCGGGGAGCTGTTTTTT,CASSGRRSPTGELFF
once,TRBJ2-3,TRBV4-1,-,TGCGCCAGCAGCCAAGAGAACAGAGTCACAGATACGCAGTATTTT,CASSQENRVTDTQYF
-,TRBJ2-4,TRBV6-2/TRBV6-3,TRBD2,TGTGCCAGCAGCTCGGGAGGAAAAAACATTCAGTACTTC,CASSSGGKNIQYF
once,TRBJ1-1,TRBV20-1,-,TGCAGTGCTGGGGGTGGGAGGAGCGCTTTCTTT,CSAGGGRSAFF
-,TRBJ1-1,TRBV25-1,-,TGTGCCAGCCGAGTGAACACTGAAGCTTTCTTT,CASRVNTEAFF
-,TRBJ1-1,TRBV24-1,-,TGTGCCACCAGTGAAACAGGGTTGGACACTGAAGCTTTCTTT,CATSETGLDTEAFF
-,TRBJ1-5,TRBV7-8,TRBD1,TGTGCCAGCAGCTTACGGAAGAGGACAGGGATACAGCCCCAGCATTTT,CASSLRKRTGIQPQHF
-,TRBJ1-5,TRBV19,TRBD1,TGTGCCAGTAGTTTCTCGGACAGGGGGAGAAATCAGCCCCAGCATTTT,CASSFSDRGRNQPQHF
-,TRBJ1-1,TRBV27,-,TGTGCCAGCAGGATTAACAGGGTTAGGGCTGAAGCTTTCTTT,CASRINRVRAEAFF
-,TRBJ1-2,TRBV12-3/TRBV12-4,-,TGTGCCAGCAGTTTAGAACGAGCTAATGGCTACACCTTC,CASSLERANGYTF
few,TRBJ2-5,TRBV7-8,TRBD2,TGTGCCAGCAGCTGGGGGACTAGCGGGAGCGGAGAGACCCAGTACTTC,CASSWGTSGSGETQYF
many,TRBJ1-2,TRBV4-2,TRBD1,TGTGCCAGCAGCCAAGATTCCACGACAGGGGGCAAAGGCTACACCTTC,CASSQDSTTGGKGYTF
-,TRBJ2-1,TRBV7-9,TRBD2,TGTGCCAGCAGCTTAGGCCGACTAGCGGGAGGGAGTGAGCAGTTCTTC,CASSLGRLAGGSEQFF
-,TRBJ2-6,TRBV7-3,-,TGTGCCAGCAGCCCTAGGACAGCCCTCTCTGGGGCCAACGTCCTGACTTTC,CASSPRTALSGANVLTF